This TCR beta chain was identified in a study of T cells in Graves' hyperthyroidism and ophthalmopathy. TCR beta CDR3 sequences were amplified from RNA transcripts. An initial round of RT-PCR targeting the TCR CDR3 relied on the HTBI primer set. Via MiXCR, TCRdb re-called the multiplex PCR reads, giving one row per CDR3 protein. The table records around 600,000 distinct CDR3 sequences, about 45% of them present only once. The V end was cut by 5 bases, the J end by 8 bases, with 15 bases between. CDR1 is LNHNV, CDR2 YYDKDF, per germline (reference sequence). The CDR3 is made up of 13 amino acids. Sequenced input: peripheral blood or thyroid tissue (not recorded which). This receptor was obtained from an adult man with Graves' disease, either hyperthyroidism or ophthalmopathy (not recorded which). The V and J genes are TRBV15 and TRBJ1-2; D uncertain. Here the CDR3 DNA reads TGTGCCACCAGCGGCGGACTTGGAGGGGGCTACACCTTC. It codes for CATSGGLGGGYTF.